The clone carrying this T cell receptor beta chain was found many times. The antigen is undetermined. Unique molecular identifiers were present on the cDNA, which also gained a universal primer site by template switching. MiXCR was run by TCRdb on the 5' RACE reads, yielding one entry per CDR3 protein. The sample has approximately 230,000 distinct CDR3 sequences, about an eighth seen once. This entry is derived from a study of identical twins. The V segment lost 6 bases and the J segment 8 bases; nucleotides outside the gene matches: 7. The length of the CDR3 is 15 residues. Study-wide results and caveats: Researchers caution that invariant MAIT and iNKT cells could partly confound zero-insertion analyses. For cord blood, abundant beta clonotypes had fewer insertions, unlike memory repertoires, which showed none.

Sequenced: memory (CD45RO+) T cells sorted from blood. The V and J genes are TRBV12-3 or TRBV12-4 and TRBJ2-1, with 13 bases that match TRBD2. This TCR came from a woman under 30 in good health. The CDR3 loop is CASSPLAGGPHEQFF. CDR3 bases: TGTGCCAGCAGCCCACTAGCGGGAGGGCCTCATGAGCAGTTCTTC.